This T cell receptor (beta chain) was observed in a study of blood T cells in healthy people across ages. Combining a sample-barcoded 5' primer with a J-beta primer mix, a second PCR ran for roughly 7 to 11 cycles. TCRdb processed the 5' RACE reads anew with MiXCR; each CDR3 protein has one entry. This sample has about 1.6 million distinct CDR3 sequences, with around 35% found just once. This clonotype was observed a handful of times. Germline lookup yields CDR1 SGHNT and CDR2 YYREEE (reference sequence). This CDR3 contains 15 residues. V lost 5 bases and J 2 bases, leaving 17 bases between the germline ends.

This chain connects TRBV5-4 to TRBJ2-7, with D possibly called TRBD1 or TRBD2 (6 bases each). Sequenced material: blood. This receptor was obtained from a woman in her twenties or thirties in good health. The chain's CDR3 is CASRLGGGSPYEQYF. CDR3 nucleotide sequence: TGTGCCAGCAGACTGGGGGGCGGGTCGCCCTACGAGCAGTACTTC.